One sample yielded the 3 T cell receptor beta chains listed below, sequenced in a study of blood T cell repertoires in COVID-19. Assay: immunoSEQ multiplex PCR; the TCRdb copy retains only in-frame clones and omits some. In the table there are about 55,000 clones, around 83% of which are singletons. Input material: peripheral blood. The receptors here all came from a human donor in a cohort sampled during active COVID-19.

The V gene is TRBV5-1, the J gene TRBJ2-3; 8 bases align to TRBD1. The length of the CDR3 is 16 residues. Germline CDR1 reads SGHRS; CDR2 reads YFSETQ. J was trimmed by 6 bases and V by 1 base; bases with no gene match: 10. CDR3 sequence (DNA): TGCGCCAGCAGCTTGCGAGGACAGGGCCTGTGGGATACGCAGTATTTT. As protein: CASSLRGQGLWDTQYF.

The chain links TRBV28 to TRBJ2-6; D remains ambiguous. Trimming took off 4 bases at V and 1 base at J, with 11 bases between the two ends. The CDR3 contains 16 residues. In germline, CDR1 is MDHEN, CDR2 SYDVKM. CDR3 sequence: CASSSPHRSGANVLTF. In DNA form, the CDR3 reads TGTGCCAGCAGTTCCCCCCACCGGTCTGGGGCCAACGTCCTGACTTTC. Using reference TRBV28 and TRBJ2-6 for the parts outside the CDR3, the full variable domain is DVKVTQSSRYLVKRTGEKVFLECVQDMDHENMFWYRQDPGLGLRLIYFSYDVKMKEKGDIPEGYSVSREKKERFSLILESASTNQTSMYLCASSSPHRSGANVLTFGAGSRLTVL.

The chain couples TRBV3-1 (or the pseudogene TRBV3-2) to TRBJ2-7; D may be TRBD1 (6 bases). The V end lost 1 base, the J end lost 2 bases, and 15 bases lay between the germline ends. This CDR3 contains 16 residues. CDR1 and CDR2 from the germline V gene are LGHDT and YNNKEL (reference sequence). The CDR3 reads CASSQGRTVRPYEQYF. The CDR3 bases are TGTGCCAGCAGCCAAGGTAGGACAGTCCGTCCCTACGAGCAGTACTTC.